The rows below give T cell receptor beta chains drawn from one sample of a study of blood T cell repertoires in COVID-19. Repertoires were generated with immunoSEQ multiplex PCR, while TCRdb's copy carries only in-frame clones and drops some. The sample has tens of thousands of clones; about 92% are singletons. Sequencing was performed on peripheral blood. Receptors were obtained from a human donor in a cohort sampled during active COVID-19. The CDR3 runs from the conserved cysteine through the conserved F or W. A D gene is named only where the DNA matches it firmly. A row's size may be missing; if present it is once, few, many or a size class.

V gene: TRBV18; clone size: .; CDR3 length: 15; D gene: TRBD1; J gene: TRBJ2-1; CDR3 DNA: TGTGCCAGCTCACCGGGACAGGGTGGCTACAATGAGCAGTTCTTC; CDR3 protein: CASSPGQGGYNEQFF
V gene: TRBV19; clone size: .; CDR3 length: 13; D gene: .; J gene: TRBJ2-1; CDR3 DNA: TGTGCCAGTAGTATGCACGGCGGCAATGAGCAGTTCTTC; CDR3 protein: CASSMHGGNEQFF
V gene: TRBV21-1; clone size: .; CDR3 length: 22; D gene: .; J gene: TRBJ2-2; CDR3 DNA: TGTGCCAGCAGCAAAGATCCGGGTCCGGGACTAGCGGGAGGGCCGGGCACCGGGGAGCTGTTTTTT; CDR3 protein: CASSKDPGPGLAGGPGTGELFF
V gene: TRBV3-1/TRBV3-2; clone size: .; CDR3 length: 14; D gene: .; J gene: TRBJ1-1; CDR3 DNA: TGTGCCAGCAGCCAAGAGGACTCCAGGTATGAAGCTTTCTTT; CDR3 protein: CASSQEDSRYEAFF
V gene: TRBV5-5; clone size: once; CDR3 length: 17; D gene: TRBD1; J gene: TRBJ2-7; CDR3 DNA: TGTGCCAGCAGCTACATACCCGGACAGGGGGCCTCCTACGAGCAGTACTTC; CDR3 protein: CASSYIPGQGASYEQYF
V gene: TRBV24-1; clone size: .; CDR3 length: 16; D gene: .; J gene: TRBJ2-2; CDR3 DNA: TGTGCCACCAGTGATATTGCGGGTCCGAACACCGGGGAGCTGTTTTTT; CDR3 protein: CATSDIAGPNTGELFF
V gene: TRBV11-2; clone size: .; CDR3 length: 14; D gene: TRBD2; J gene: TRBJ2-5; CDR3 DNA: TGTGCCAGCAGCGGACTAGCGGGACCGCGGACCCAGTACTTC; CDR3 protein: CASSGLAGPRTQYF
V gene: TRBV3-1/TRBV3-2; clone size: .; CDR3 length: 16; D gene: TRBD1; J gene: TRBJ2-5; CDR3 DNA: TGTGCCAGCAGCCTGGGTCGGACAGGGGGCGGAGAGACCCAGTACTTC; CDR3 protein: CASSLGRTGGGETQYF
V gene: TRBV10-2; clone size: .; CDR3 length: 15; D gene: .; J gene: TRBJ2-3; CDR3 DNA: TGCGCCAGCAGTGAATCGCCAACTAGCACAGATACGCAGTATTTT; CDR3 protein: CASSESPTSTDTQYF
V gene: TRBV29-1; clone size: .; CDR3 length: 13; D gene: .; J gene: TRBJ1-1; CDR3 DNA: TGCAGCGTTGAACGGGGATTGAACACTGAAGCTTTCTTT; CDR3 protein: CSVERGLNTEAFF
V gene: TRBV18; clone size: .; CDR3 length: 13; D gene: .; J gene: TRBJ2-3; CDR3 DNA: TGTGCCAGCTCACCACCTAGCGTAGATACGCAGTATTTT; CDR3 protein: CASSPPSVDTQYF
V gene: TRBV11-2; clone size: .; CDR3 length: 17; D gene: TRBD2; J gene: TRBJ2-2; CDR3 DNA: TGTGCCAGCAGCTCGCAACGGGGGGGAGTGGGTACCGGGGAGCTGTTTTTT; CDR3 protein: CASSSQRGGVGTGELFF
V gene: TRBV24-1; clone size: once; CDR3 length: 14; D gene: TRBD1; J gene: TRBJ2-3; CDR3 DNA: TGTGCCACCAGAGGACAGGGGGTGGCAGATACGCAGTATTTT; CDR3 protein: CATRGQGVADTQYF
V gene: TRBV18; clone size: .; CDR3 length: 15; D gene: .; J gene: TRBJ2-7; CDR3 DNA: TGTGCCAGCTCACCTACCGGGACTTCAATCTACGAGCAGTACTTC; CDR3 protein: CASSPTGTSIYEQYF
V gene: TRBV3-1/TRBV3-2; clone size: .; CDR3 length: 15; D gene: TRBD2; J gene: TRBJ2-7; CDR3 DNA: TGTGCCAGCAGCCAAGCCACTAGCGGTACTTACGAGCAGTACTTC; CDR3 protein: CASSQATSGTYEQYF
V gene: TRBV6-1; clone size: .; CDR3 length: 12; D gene: TRBD2; J gene: TRBJ2-7; CDR3 DNA: TGTGCCAGCAGTGAACCCCCTAGCGGGAGTTCCTTC; CDR3 protein: CASSEPPSGSSF
V gene: TRBV9; clone size: .; CDR3 length: 16; D gene: TRBD1; J gene: TRBJ2-5; CDR3 DNA: TGTGCCAGCAGCGTAGGGAGTGGGGCGGCAGGGGGCGCCCAGTACTTC; CDR3 protein: CASSVGSGAAGGAQYF
V gene: TRBV2; clone size: .; CDR3 length: 14; D gene: TRBD1; J gene: TRBJ1-5; CDR3 DNA: TGTGCCAGTAATACAGGGGGAGGCAATCAGCCCCAGCATTTT; CDR3 protein: CASNTGGGNQPQHF
V gene: TRBV27; clone size: few; CDR3 length: 16; D gene: .; J gene: TRBJ1-1; CDR3 DNA: TGTGCCAGCACCTCAACTACAGGGAAACGGGGCACTGAAGCTTTCTTT; CDR3 protein: CASTSTTGKRGTEAFF
V gene: TRBV9; clone size: .; CDR3 length: 14; D gene: TRBD2; J gene: TRBJ2-5; CDR3 DNA: TGTGCCAGCAGCGTGTCTAGCGGCGGGGAGACCCAGTACTTC; CDR3 protein: CASSVSSGGETQYF
V gene: TRBV5-1; clone size: .; CDR3 length: 16; D gene: TRBD1; J gene: TRBJ1-1; CDR3 DNA: TGCGCCAGCAGCTTGGCACGTAACAGGGGCGGCACTGAAGCTTTCTTT; CDR3 protein: CASSLARNRGGTEAFF
V gene: TRBV18; clone size: .; CDR3 length: 17; D gene: .; J gene: TRBJ2-7; CDR3 DNA: TGTGCCAGCTCACCACTTTTTGGGACAAGGAGCTCCTACGAGCAGTACTTC; CDR3 protein: CASSPLFGTRSSYEQYF
V gene: TRBV5-6; clone size: .; CDR3 length: 14; D gene: .; J gene: TRBJ2-1; CDR3 DNA: TGTGCCAGCAGCTTGGCTAGGACCTACAATGAGCAGTTCTTC; CDR3 protein: CASSLARTYNEQFF
V gene: TRBV9; clone size: .; CDR3 length: 15; D gene: .; J gene: TRBJ1-1; CDR3 DNA: TGTGCCAGCAGCGTAGTCCCCATACAGGACACTGAAGCTTTCTTT; CDR3 protein: CASSVVPIQDTEAFF
V gene: TRBV7-9; clone size: .; CDR3 length: 14; D gene: .; J gene: TRBJ1-2; CDR3 DNA: TGTGCCAGCAGCCCTGATGGCGGGATTCATGGCTACACCTTC; CDR3 protein: CASSPDGGIHGYTF
V gene: TRBV30; clone size: .; CDR3 length: 12; D gene: TRBD1; J gene: TRBJ1-2; CDR3 DNA: TGTGCCTGCTCGACAGGGAACTATGGCTACACCTTC; CDR3 protein: CACSTGNYGYTF